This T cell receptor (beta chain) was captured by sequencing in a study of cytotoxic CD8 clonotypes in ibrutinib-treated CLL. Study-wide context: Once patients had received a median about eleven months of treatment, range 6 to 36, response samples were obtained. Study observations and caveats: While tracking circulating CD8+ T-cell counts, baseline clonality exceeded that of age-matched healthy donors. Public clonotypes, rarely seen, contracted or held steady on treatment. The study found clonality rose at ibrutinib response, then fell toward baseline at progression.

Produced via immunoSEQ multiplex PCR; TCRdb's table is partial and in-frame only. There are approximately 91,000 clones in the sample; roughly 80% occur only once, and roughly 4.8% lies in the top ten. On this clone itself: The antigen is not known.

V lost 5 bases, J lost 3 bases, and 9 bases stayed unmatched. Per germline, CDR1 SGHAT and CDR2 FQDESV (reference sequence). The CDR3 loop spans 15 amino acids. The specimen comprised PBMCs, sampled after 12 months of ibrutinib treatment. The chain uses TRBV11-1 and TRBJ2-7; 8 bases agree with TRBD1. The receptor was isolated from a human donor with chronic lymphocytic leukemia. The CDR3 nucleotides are TGTGCCAGCAGCCCAGGGGGCCTAGCGCGCTACGAGCAGTACTTC. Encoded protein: CASSPGGLARYEQYF.